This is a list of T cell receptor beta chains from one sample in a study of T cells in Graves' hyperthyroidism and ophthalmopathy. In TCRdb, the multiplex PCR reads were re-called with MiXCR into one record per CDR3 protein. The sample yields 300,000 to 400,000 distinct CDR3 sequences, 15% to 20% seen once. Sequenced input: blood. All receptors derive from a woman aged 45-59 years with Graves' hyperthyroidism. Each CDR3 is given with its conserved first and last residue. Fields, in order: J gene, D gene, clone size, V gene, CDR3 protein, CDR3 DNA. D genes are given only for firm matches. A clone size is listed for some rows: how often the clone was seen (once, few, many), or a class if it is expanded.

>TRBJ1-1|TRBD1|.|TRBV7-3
CASSLSGGQLNTEAFF
TGTGCCAGCAGCTTATCAGGGGGCCAGCTAAACACTGAAGCTTTCTTT
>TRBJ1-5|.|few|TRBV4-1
CASSQGNKGGSVQPQHF
TGCGCCAGCAGCCAAGGCAATAAGGGGGGCTCGGTTCAGCCCCAGCATTTT
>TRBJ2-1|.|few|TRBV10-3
CAISEGLAVSYNEQFF
TGTGCCATCAGTGAGGGGTTAGCGGTCTCCTACAATGAGCAGTTCTTC
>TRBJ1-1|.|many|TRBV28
CASSLGSRGTEAFF
TGTGCCAGCAGTTTAGGGTCCCGGGGGACTGAAGCTTTCTTT
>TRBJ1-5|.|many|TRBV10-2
CASSDRTVYSNQPQHF
TGCGCCAGCAGTGACCGGACAGTTTATAGCAATCAGCCCCAGCATTTT
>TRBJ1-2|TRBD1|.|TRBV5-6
CASSYGQGSYGYTF
TGTGCCAGCAGCTACGGACAGGGATCCTATGGCTACACCTTC
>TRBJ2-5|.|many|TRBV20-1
CSARGPRLLQETQYF
TGCAGTGCTAGAGGTCCAAGACTACTCCAAGAGACCCAGTACTTC
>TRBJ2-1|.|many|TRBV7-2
CASSFGSLNEQFF
TGTGCCAGCAGTTTTGGGAGCCTGAATGAGCAGTTCTTC
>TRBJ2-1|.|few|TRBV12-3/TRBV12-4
CASSLGTLYDEQFF
TGTGCCAGCAGTCTCGGGACACTCTACGATGAGCAGTTCTTC
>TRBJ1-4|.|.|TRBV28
CASGPPPPLRGKLFF
TGTGCCAGCGGTCCACCGCCTCCCTTGAGGGGAAAACTGTTTTTT
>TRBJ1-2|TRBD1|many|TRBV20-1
CSARTGSYGYTF
TGCAGTGCTCGGACAGGGAGCTATGGCTACACCTTC
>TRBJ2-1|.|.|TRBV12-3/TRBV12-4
CASSLDYGGHEQFF
TGTGCCAGCAGTTTAGATTATGGGGGGCATGAGCAGTTCTTC
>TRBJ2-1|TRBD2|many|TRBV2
CASSERGLAGAYIEQFF
TGTGCCAGCAGTGAAAGAGGGCTAGCGGGGGCCTACATTGAGCAGTTCTTC
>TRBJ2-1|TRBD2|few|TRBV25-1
CASRGLAGAYNEQFF
TGTGCCAGCAGGGGACTAGCGGGAGCCTACAATGAGCAGTTCTTC
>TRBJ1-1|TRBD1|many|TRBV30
CAWEGQGDTEAFF
TGTGCCTGGGAAGGACAGGGGGACACTGAAGCTTTCTTT
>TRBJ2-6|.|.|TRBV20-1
CSGVLAGANVLTF
TGCAGTGGGGTTTTAGCTGGGGCCAACGTCCTGACTTTC
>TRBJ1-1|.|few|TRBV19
CASSWQAGTEAFF
TGTGCCAGTAGTTGGCAGGCCGGGACTGAAGCTTTCTTT
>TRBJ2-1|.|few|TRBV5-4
CASSLVANEQFF
TGTGCCAGCAGCTTGGTGGCCAATGAGCAGTTCTTC
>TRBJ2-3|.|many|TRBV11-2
CASSLEAVTTDTQYF
TGTGCCAGCAGCTTAGAGGCGGTGACCACAGATACGCAGTATTTT
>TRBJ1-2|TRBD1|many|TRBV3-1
CASSRQGAYGYTF
TGTGCCAGCAGTCGACAGGGGGCCTATGGCTACACCTTC
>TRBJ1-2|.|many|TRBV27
CASSLAGTVYGYTF
TGTGCCAGCAGTTTGGCCGGGACGGTCTATGGCTACACCTTC
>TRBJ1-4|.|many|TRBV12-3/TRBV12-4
CASSFGTTEKLFF
TGTGCCAGCAGTTTTGGTACGACTGAAAAACTGTTTTTT
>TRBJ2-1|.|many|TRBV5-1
CASSPAAISDEQFF
TGCGCCAGCAGCCCGGCAGCGATCTCGGATGAGCAGTTCTTC
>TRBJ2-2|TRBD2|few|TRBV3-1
CASSQSSGSGGELFF
TGTGCCAGCAGCCAGTCTAGCGGGAGTGGCGGGGAGCTGTTTTTT
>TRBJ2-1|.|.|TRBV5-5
CASSLIWGGSTFYNEQFF
TGTGCCAGCAGCTTGATATGGGGGGGCAGTACCTTCTACAATGAGCAGTTCTTC
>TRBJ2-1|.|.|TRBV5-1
CASASLSRADEQFF
TGCGCCAGCGCAAGCTTATCTAGGGCGGATGAGCAGTTCTTC
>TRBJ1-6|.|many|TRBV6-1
CASRGDVDSPLHF
TGTGCCAGCAGAGGGGACGTGGATTCACCCCTCCACTTT
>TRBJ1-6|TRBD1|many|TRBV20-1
CSARKGQNSPLHF
TGCAGTGCTAGGAAGGGACAGAATTCACCCCTCCACTTT
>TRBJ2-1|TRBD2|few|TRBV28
CASSDNPGTSGPSDEQFF
TGTGCCAGCAGTGACAATCCCGGGACTAGCGGGCCGAGCGATGAGCAGTTCTTC
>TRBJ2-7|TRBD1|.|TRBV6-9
CASSSGQGNYEQYF
TGTGCCAGCAGTTCAGGACAGGGGAATTACGAGCAGTACTTC
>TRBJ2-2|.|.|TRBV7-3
CASSLSVPGELFF
TGTGCCAGCAGCTTATCAGTGCCCGGGGAGCTGTTTTTT
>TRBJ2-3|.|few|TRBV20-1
CSALQGPSTDTQYF
TGCAGTGCCCTCCAGGGCCCTAGCACAGATACGCAGTATTTT
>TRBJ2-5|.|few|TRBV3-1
CASSQNTNQETQYF
TGTGCCAGCAGCCAAAATACCAACCAAGAGACCCAGTACTTC
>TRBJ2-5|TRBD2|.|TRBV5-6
CASSLSSGQETQYF
TGTGCCAGCAGCTTGTCTAGCGGACAAGAGACCCAGTACTTC
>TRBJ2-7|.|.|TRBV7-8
CASRGDQQGTLYEQYF
TGTGCCAGCAGGGGGGATCAACAGGGTACCCTCTACGAGCAGTACTTC
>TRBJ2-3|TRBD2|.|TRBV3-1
CASSQEGLADTQYF
TGTGCCAGCAGCCAAGAAGGACTAGCCGATACGCAGTATTTT